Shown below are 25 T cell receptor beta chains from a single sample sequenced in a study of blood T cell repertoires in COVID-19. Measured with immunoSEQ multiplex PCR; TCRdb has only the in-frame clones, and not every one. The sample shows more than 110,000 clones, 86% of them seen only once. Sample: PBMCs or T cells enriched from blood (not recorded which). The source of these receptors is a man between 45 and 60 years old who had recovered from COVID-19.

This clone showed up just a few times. The CDR3 sequence: CASSLGTNNEQYV. Written as DNA, the CDR3 is TGTGCCAGCAGCTTGGGTACTAACAACGAGCAGTACGTC. This chain links TRBV5-6 with TRBJ2-7; the D is unclear. Trimming took 0 bases from V and 5 from J, leaving 9 bases between them. CDR1 and CDR2 from the germline V gene are SGHDT and YYEEEE. The length of the CDR3 is 13 residues.

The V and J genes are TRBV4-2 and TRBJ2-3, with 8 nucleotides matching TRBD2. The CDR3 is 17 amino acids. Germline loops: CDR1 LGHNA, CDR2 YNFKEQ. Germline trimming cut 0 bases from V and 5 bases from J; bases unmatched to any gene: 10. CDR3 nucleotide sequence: TGTGCCAGCAGCCAAGATAACGGGGGGGGCCCTAGAGATACGCAGTATTTT. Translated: CASSQDNGGGPRDTQYF.

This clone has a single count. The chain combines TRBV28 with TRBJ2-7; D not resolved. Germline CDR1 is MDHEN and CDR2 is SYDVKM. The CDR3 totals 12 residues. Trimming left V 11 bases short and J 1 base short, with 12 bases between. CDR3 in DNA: TGTGCCTCACGATCCAGGTCCTACGAGCAGTACTTC. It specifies CASRSRSYEQYF.

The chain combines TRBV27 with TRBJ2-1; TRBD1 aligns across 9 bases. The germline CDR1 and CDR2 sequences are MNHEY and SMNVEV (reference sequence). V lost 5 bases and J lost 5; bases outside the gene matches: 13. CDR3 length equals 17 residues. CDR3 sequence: CASSPRLPGQGNNEQFF. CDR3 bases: TGTGCCAGCAGTCCCCGATTACCTGGACAGGGGAACAATGAGCAGTTCTTC.

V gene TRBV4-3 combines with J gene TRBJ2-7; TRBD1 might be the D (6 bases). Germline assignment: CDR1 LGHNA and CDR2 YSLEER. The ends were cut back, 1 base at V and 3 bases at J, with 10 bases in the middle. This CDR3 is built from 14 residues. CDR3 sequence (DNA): TGCGCCAGCAGCCAAGGGACAGCTCTCTACGAGCAGTACTTC. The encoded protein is CASSQGTALYEQYF.

CDR3 sequence: CASSVASGISYEQYF. The CDR3, as DNA: TGTGCCAGCAGCGTAGCTAGCGGGATATCCTACGAGCAGTACTTC. The rearrangement links TRBV9 to TRBJ2-7, with 9 bases lining up with TRBD2. With 0 bases clipped from V and 1 base from J, the junction kept 2 bases outside the gene matches. This CDR3 region has 15 residues. The germline V gene encodes CDR1 SGDLS and CDR2 YYNGEE. The variable domain in full, completed from reference TRBV9 and TRBJ2-7, reads DSGVTQTPKHLITATGQRVTLRCSPRSGDLSVYWYQQSLDQGLQFLIQYYNGEERAKGNILERFSAQQFPDLHSELNLSSLELGDSALYFCASSVASGISYEQYFGPGTRLTVT.

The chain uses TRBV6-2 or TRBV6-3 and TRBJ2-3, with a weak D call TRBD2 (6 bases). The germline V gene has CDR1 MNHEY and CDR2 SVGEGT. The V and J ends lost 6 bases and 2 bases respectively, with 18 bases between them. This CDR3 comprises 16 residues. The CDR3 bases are TGTGCCAGCAGGCCTGCTCTAGCGCTGATCACAGATACGCAGTATTTT. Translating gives CASRPALALITDTQYF.

For the CDR3, the DNA is TGCGCCAGCAGCGGGGGGACAGGTTGGGAGCAGTACTTC. Its translation is CASSGGTGWEQYF. The chain joins TRBV5-1 to TRBJ2-7; 8 bases are a match to TRBD1. Trimming removed 4 bases from V and 7 bases from J; junction bases left unmatched: 7. The CDR3 runs 13 residues. Germline CDR1 reads SGHRS; CDR2 reads YFSETQ.

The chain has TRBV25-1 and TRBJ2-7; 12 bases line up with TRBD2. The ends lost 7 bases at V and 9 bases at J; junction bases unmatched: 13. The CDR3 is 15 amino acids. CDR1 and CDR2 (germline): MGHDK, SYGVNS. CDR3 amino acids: CASTAGTSGLTGQYV. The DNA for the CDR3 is TGTGCCAGCACCGCCGGGACTAGCGGGCTAACAGGGCAGTACGTC.

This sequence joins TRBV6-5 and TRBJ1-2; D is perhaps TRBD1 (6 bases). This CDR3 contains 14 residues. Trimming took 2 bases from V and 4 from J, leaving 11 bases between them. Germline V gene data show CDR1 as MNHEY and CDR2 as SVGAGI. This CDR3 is CASSYGGQRYGYTF. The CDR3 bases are TGTGCCAGCAGTTACGGAGGACAGCGCTATGGCTACACCTTC.

The CDR3 DNA follows: TGTGCCAGCACCTCAGGCACCGGGGAGCTGTTTTTT. Protein: CASTSGTGELFF. V and J are TRBV12-3 or TRBV12-4 and TRBJ2-2, with D uncertain. V lost 7 bases to trimming and J lost 4 bases, with 7 bases between them. This CDR3 contains 12 residues.

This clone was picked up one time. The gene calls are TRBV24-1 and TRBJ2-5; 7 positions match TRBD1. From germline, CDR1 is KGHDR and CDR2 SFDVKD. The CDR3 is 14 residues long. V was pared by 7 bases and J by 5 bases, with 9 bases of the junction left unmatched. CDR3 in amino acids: CATSQQGPAETQYF. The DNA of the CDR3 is TGTGCCACCAGCCAACAGGGGCCGGCGGAGACCCAGTACTTC.

CDR3 in DNA: TGTGCCAGCAGCTTAACTGGAGGGCACTATAGCAATCAGCCCCAGCATTTT. This encodes CASSLTGGHYSNQPQHF. The chain joins TRBV7-3 to TRBJ1-5; D remains unclear. Trimming shortened V by 0 bases and J by 0 bases, and 12 bases separated the two germline ends. This CDR3 contains 17 residues. Germline loops: CDR1 SGHTA, CDR2 FQGTGA.

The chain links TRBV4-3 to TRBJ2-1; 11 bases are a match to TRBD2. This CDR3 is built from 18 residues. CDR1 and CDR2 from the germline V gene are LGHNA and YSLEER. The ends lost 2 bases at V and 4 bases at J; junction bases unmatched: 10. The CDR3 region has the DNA TGCGCCAGCAGCCAACGCTATTCTAGCGGGGGGTTATACAATGAGCAGTTCTTC. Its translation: CASSQRYSSGGLYNEQFF.

The CDR3 protein is CASSLGGLAGGSYEQYF. CDR3 sequence (DNA): TGTGCCAGCAGCTTAGGCGGTCTAGCGGGAGGCTCCTACGAGCAGTACTTC. V and J are TRBV7-2 and TRBJ2-7; 11 bases are a match to TRBD2. There are 17 residues in the CDR3. V shed 1 base, J shed 0 bases, and the junction held 5 bases outside the gene matches. Looked up from germline, CDR1 is SGHTA and CDR2 is FQGNSA.

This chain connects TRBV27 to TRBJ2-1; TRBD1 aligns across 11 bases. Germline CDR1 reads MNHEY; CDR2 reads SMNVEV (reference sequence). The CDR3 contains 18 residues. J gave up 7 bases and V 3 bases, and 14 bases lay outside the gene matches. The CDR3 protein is CASSLIPPDRGRMNEQFF. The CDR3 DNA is TGTGCCAGCAGTTTGATCCCCCCGGACAGGGGGCGTATGAATGAGCAGTTCTTC.

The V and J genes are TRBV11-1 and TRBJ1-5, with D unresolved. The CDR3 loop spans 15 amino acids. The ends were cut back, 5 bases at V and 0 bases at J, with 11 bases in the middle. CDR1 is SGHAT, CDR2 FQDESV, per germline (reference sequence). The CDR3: CASSPTRVSNQPQHF. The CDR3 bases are TGTGCCAGCAGCCCCACGAGGGTTAGCAATCAGCCCCAGCATTTT.

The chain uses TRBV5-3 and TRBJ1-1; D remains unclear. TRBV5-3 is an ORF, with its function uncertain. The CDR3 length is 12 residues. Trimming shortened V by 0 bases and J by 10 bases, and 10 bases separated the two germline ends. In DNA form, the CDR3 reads TGTGCCAGAAGCTTGGATACAGTAAGAGCTTTCTTT. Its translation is CARSLDTVRAFF.

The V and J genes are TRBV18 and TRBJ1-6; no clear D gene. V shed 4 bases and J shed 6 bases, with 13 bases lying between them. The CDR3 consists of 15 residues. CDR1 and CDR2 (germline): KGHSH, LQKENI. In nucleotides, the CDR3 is TGTGCCAGCTCACAGTCAACGGGGATTAATTCACCCCTCCACTTT. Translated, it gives CASSQSTGINSPLHF. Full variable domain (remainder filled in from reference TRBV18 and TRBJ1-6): NAGVMQNPRHLVRRRGQEARLRCSPMKGHSHVYWYRQLPEEGLKFMVYLQKENIIDESGMPKERFSAEFPKEGPSILRIQQVVRGDSAAYFCASSQSTGINSPLHFGNGTRLTVT.

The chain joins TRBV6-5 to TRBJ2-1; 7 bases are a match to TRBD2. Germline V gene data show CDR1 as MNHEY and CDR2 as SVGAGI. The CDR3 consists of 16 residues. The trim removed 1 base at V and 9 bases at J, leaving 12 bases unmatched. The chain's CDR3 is CASSYWQESGVVEQFF. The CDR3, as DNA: TGTGCCAGCAGTTACTGGCAGGAGAGCGGGGTCGTTGAGCAGTTCTTC.

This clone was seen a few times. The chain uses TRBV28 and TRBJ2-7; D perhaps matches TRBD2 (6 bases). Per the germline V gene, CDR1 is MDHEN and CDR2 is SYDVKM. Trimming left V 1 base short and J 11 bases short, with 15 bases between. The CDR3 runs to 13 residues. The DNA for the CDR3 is TGTGCCAGCAGTTTATTTTGGGGGGAAGGGGAGTACTTC. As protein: CASSLFWGEGEYF.

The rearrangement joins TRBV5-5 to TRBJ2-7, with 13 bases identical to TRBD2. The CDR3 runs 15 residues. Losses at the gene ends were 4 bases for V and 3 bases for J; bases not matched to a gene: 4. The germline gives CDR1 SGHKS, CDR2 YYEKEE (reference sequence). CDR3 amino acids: CASSRGLAGDYEQYF. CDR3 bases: TGTGCCAGCAGCCGAGGACTAGCGGGAGACTACGAGCAGTACTTC.

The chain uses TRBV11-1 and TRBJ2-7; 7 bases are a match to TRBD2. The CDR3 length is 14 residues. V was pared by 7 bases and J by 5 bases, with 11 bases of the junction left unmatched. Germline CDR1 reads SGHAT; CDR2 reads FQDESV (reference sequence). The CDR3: CASTSGRGSHEQYF. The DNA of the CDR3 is TGTGCCAGCACCTCAGGGAGGGGATCCCACGAGCAGTACTTC.

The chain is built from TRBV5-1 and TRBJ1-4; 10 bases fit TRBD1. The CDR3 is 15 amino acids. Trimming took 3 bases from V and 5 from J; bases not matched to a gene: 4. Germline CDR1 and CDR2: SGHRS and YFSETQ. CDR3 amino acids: CASSSEGQGNEKLFF. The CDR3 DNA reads TGCGCCAGCAGCTCGGAGGGACAGGGGAATGAAAAACTGTTTTTT. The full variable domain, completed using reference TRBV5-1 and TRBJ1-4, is KAGVTQTPRYLIKTRGQQVTLSCSPISGHRSVSWYQQTPGQGLQFLFEYFSETQRNKGNFPGRFSGRQFSNSRSEMNVSTLELGDSALYLCASSSEGQGNEKLFFGSGTQLSVL.

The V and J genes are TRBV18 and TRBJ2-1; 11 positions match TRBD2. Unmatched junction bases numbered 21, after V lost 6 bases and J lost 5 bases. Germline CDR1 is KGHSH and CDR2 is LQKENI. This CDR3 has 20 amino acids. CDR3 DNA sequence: TGTGCCAGCTCCAGGACGAGGCAAGGGACTAGCGGAGCGGGGGACAATGAGCAGTTCTTC. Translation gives CASSRTRQGTSGAGDNEQFF.